These 8 T cell receptor beta chains originate from one sample sequenced in a study of blood T cells in healthy people across ages. A second PCR, run for roughly 7 to 12 cycles, used a sample-barcoded 5' primer plus a J-beta primer mix. TCRdb re-derived calls from the 5' RACE reads in MiXCR, one entry per CDR3 protein. Of hundreds of thousands of distinct CDR3 sequences listed, approximately 30% are singletons. The material sequenced was blood. The receptors were sampled from a woman aged 80 or over in good health.

The J gene is TRBJ1-6, the V gene TRBV18; TRBD1 might be the D (6 bases). Per the germline V gene, CDR1 is KGHSH and CDR2 is LQKENI. Trimming removed 3 bases at V and 10 bases at J, with 16 bases between. This CDR3 has 15 residues. The CDR3 coding sequence is TGTGCCAGCTCACCGGATACAGGGTCGAGATCACCCCTCCACTTT. Protein sequence: CASSPDTGSRSPLHF. The variable domain in full, with the rest retrieved from reference TRBV18 and TRBJ1-6, is NAGVMQNPRHLVRRRGQEARLRCSPMKGHSHVYWYRQLPEEGLKFMVYLQKENIIDESGMPKERFSAEFPKEGPSILRIQQVVRGDSAAYFCASSPDTGSRSPLHFGNGTRLTVT.

With respect to this clonotype: A much larger clone lies a single base off, so this may be a read error. The chain employs TRBV20-1 and TRBJ2-7, with 9 bases identical to TRBD2. The DNA end is more similar to TRBJ2-5, so the J call may be wrong. The CDR3 consists of 13 residues. Germline V lookup: CDR1 DFQATT, CDR2 SNEGSKA (reference sequence). The CDR3 DNA reads TGCAGTGCTAAAACTAGCGGGTTAGGGACCCAGTACTTC. It specifies CSAKTSGLGTQYF.

This clonotype was observed at least ten times. The V gene is TRBV5-5, the J gene TRBJ2-1; D might be TRBD1 (5 bases). CDR3 length equals 16 residues. Germline V gene sequence: CDR1 SGHKS, CDR2 YYEKEE (reference sequence). V shed 4 bases and J shed 5 bases, with 19 bases lying between them. The CDR3 protein is CASSERGTPFDNEQFF. In DNA, the CDR3 is TGTGCCAGCAGCGAAAGGGGTACACCCTTTGACAATGAGCAGTTCTTC.

This clonotype was counted only a few times. The chain is built from TRBV3-1 and TRBJ1-6; D unclear. Trimming cost V 1 base and J 9 bases, with 10 bases left between them. Germline CDR1 reads LGHDT; CDR2 reads YNNKEL (reference sequence). This CDR3 has 14 amino acids. CDR3 region: CASSQGEGPSPLHF. In DNA form, the CDR3 reads TGTGCCAGCAGCCAAGGGGAAGGGCCTTCACCCCTCCACTTT.

This clonotype was recorded at least ten times. The CDR3 spells CASSGGQGFAYEQYF. For the CDR3, the DNA is TGTGCCAGCAGTGGCGGACAGGGGTTTGCCTACGAGCAGTACTTC. The chain carries TRBV6-1 and TRBJ2-7; 9 bases map to TRBD1. Germline loops: CDR1 MNHNS, CDR2 SASEGT. Germline trimming cut 4 bases from V and 2 bases from J; bases unmatched to any gene: 6. The CDR3 totals 15 residues.

This clonotype was seen at least ten times. This sequence joins TRBV20-1 and TRBJ1-1; perhaps TRBD1 as D (5 bases). The CDR3 is 16 residues long. Germline V lookup: CDR1 DFQATT, CDR2 SNEGSKA (reference sequence). V was clipped by 5 bases and J by 4 bases, with 23 bases between them. The chain's CDR3 is CSALQGFTVAGTEAFF. The CDR3 DNA sequence: TGCAGTGCTCTCCAGGGATTTACTGTAGCGGGCACTGAAGCTTTCTTT.

V and J are TRBV20-1 and TRBJ2-3; no firm D call. The CDR3 has 15 amino acids. Per germline, CDR1 DFQATT and CDR2 SNEGSKA (reference sequence). Trimming stripped 0 bases from V and 6 bases from J, with 16 bases between. CDR3: CSARDRARGYDTQYF. The CDR3, as DNA: TGCAGTGCTAGAGATCGGGCTAGAGGTTACGATACGCAGTATTTT.

The V and J genes are TRBV13 and TRBJ2-7; no firm D call. Germline values: CDR1 PRHDT, CDR2 FYEKMQ (reference sequence). The CDR3 spans 15 residues. V lost 1 base and J 3 bases, leaving 13 bases between the germline ends. The CDR3 coding sequence is TGTGCCAGCAGCTTAGAAGCAGGAATAAGCTACGAGCAGTACTTC. Its translation is CASSLEAGISYEQYF.